The next 32 T cell receptor beta chains were all read from a single sample in a study of blood T cell repertoires in COVID-19. The assay was immunoSEQ multiplex PCR, and TCRdb's table has in-frame clones only and misses some. The sample holds a few hundred thousand clones; around 84% are singletons and the top ten take about 4.2%. The source material was PBMCs or T cells enriched from blood (not recorded which). All receptors derive from a man between 25 and 39 years old who had recovered from COVID-19.

This chain connects TRBV24-1 to TRBJ1-2, with unresolved D. The CDR3 is made up of 13 amino acids. V was trimmed by 5 bases and J by 5 bases, leaving 11 bases between them. Per the germline V gene, CDR1 is KGHDR and CDR2 is SFDVKD. CDR3 in DNA: TGTGCCACCAGTGCTACGGACTTTTATGGCTACACCTTC. Translating gives CATSATDFYGYTF.

Only one count was recorded for this clone. The V gene is TRBV28, the J gene TRBJ2-6; TRBD1 aligns across 7 bases. V shed 6 bases, J shed 2 bases, and the junction held 16 bases outside the gene matches. The CDR3 is made up of 19 amino acids. Germline loops: CDR1 MDHEN, CDR2 SYDVKM. This CDR3 is CASRRTGTAIFPGANVLTF. CDR3 DNA sequence: TGTGCCAGCAGGCGAACCGGGACAGCTATTTTTCCTGGGGCCAACGTCCTGACTTTC.

This chain connects TRBV7-2 to TRBJ2-5, with 15 bases identical to TRBD2. Germline V CDR1 and CDR2: SGHTA, FQGNSA. Trimming at V came to 0 bases and at J to 5 bases, leaving 4 bases not matched to a gene. The CDR3 loop spans 17 amino acids. CDR3 bases: TGTGCCAGCAGCTTAGCCGGACTAGCGGGGGGGCGGGAGACCCAGTACTTC. This sequence encodes CASSLAGLAGGRETQYF. Combining the CDR3 with reference TRBV7-2 and TRBJ2-5 gives the whole variable domain GAGVSQSPSNKVTEKGKDVELRCDPISGHTALYWYRQSLGQGLEFLIYFQGNSAPDKSGLPSDRFSAERTGGSVSTLTIQRTQQEDSAVYLCASSLAGLAGGRETQYFGPGTRLLVL.

This chain joins TRBV6-5 and TRBJ1-5; possibly TRBD1 for D (6 bases). Trimming cost V 6 bases and J 1 base, with 10 bases left between them. Germline lookup yields CDR1 MNHEY and CDR2 SVGAGI. This CDR3 comprises 14 residues. The CDR3: CASRPGVSNQPQHF. The CDR3 DNA reads TGTGCCAGCAGGCCAGGGGTAAGCAATCAGCCCCAGCATTTT.

This clone has more than one count but fewer than ten. The rearrangement links TRBV30 to TRBJ2-4; D not certain. V lost 0 bases, J lost 0 bases, and 6 bases lay in between. This CDR3 spans 14 amino acids. Germline values: CDR1 GTSNPN, CDR2 SVGIG (reference sequence). Written as DNA, the CDR3 is TGTGCCTGGAGTGTCTCGGTAGCCAAAAACATTCAGTACTTC. It specifies CAWSVSVAKNIQYF.

Here the CDR3 reads CASSPSTGGTGNTIYF. The CDR3, as DNA: TGTGCCAGCTCACCTTCGACAGGGGGCACTGGAAACACCATATATTTT. This chain connects TRBV18 to TRBJ1-3; 10 bases align to TRBD1. Germline V lookup: CDR1 KGHSH, CDR2 LQKENI. CDR3 length: 16 amino acids. J gave up 2 bases and V 3 bases, and 4 bases lay outside the gene matches. Combining the CDR3 with reference TRBV18 and TRBJ1-3 gives the whole variable domain NAGVMQNPRHLVRRRGQEARLRCSPMKGHSHVYWYRQLPEEGLKFMVYLQKENIIDESGMPKERFSAEFPKEGPSILRIQQVVRGDSAAYFCASSPSTGGTGNTIYFGEGSWLTVV.

The chain uses TRBV7-9 and TRBJ2-7; 9 nucleotides line up with TRBD1. V shed 2 bases, J shed 2 bases, and the junction held 7 bases outside the gene matches. Germline V gene sequence: CDR1 SEHNR, CDR2 FQNEAQ (reference sequence). The CDR3 totals 16 residues. The CDR3 region is CASSLFAGQGAYEQYF. The CDR3, as DNA: TGTGCCAGCAGCTTATTTGCGGGACAGGGCGCCTACGAGCAGTACTTC.

A few counts support this clone. This rearrangement joins TRBV5-1 to TRBJ2-3; D may be TRBD2 (6 bases). This CDR3 has 13 amino acids. Germline CDR1 reads SGHRS; CDR2 reads YFSETQ. Trimming shortened V by 4 bases and J by 3 bases, and 9 bases separated the two germline ends. The CDR3 region is CASSAGTTDTQYF. DNA of the CDR3: TGCGCCAGCAGCGCGGGGACGACAGATACGCAGTATTTT.

This chain connects TRBV19 to TRBJ2-1, with 9 positions matching TRBD1. CDR1 and CDR2 (germline): LNHDA, SQIVND (reference sequence). This CDR3 has 18 amino acids. The V gene end was trimmed by 0 bases and the J gene end by 9 bases; junction bases not matched to a gene: 15. The DNA of the CDR3 is TGTGCCAGTAGTATAGATCCGCGTATGGGACAGGGAGCGGGTGAGCAGTTCTTC. It encodes CASSIDPRMGQGAGEQFF.

The rearrangement joins TRBV7-2 to TRBJ1-1; possible D gene TRBD1, 5 bases. Germline loops: CDR1 SGHTA, CDR2 FQGNSA. The ends were cut back, 1 base at V and 1 base at J, with 13 bases in the middle. This CDR3 has 16 residues. The CDR3 coding sequence is TGTGCCAGCAGCTTAGTGGGGCAGGGAAGGAACACTGAAGCTTTCTTT. Residues: CASSLVGQGRNTEAFF. Combining the CDR3 with reference TRBV7-2 and TRBJ1-1 gives the whole variable domain GAGVSQSPSNKVTEKGKDVELRCDPISGHTALYWYRQSLGQGLEFLIYFQGNSAPDKSGLPSDRFSAERTGGSVSTLTIQRTQQEDSAVYLCASSLVGQGRNTEAFFGQGTRLTVV.

The rearrangement joins TRBV27 to TRBJ2-7; TRBD1 matches 7 bases. V lost 6 bases, J lost 4 bases, and 12 bases stayed unmatched. The V gene's germline CDR1 is MNHEY and CDR2 SMNVEV (reference sequence). This CDR3 region has 15 residues. The CDR3 is CASRSIDRVLYEQYF. The DNA for the CDR3 is TGTGCCAGCAGATCTATTGACAGGGTCCTATACGAGCAGTACTTC.

This clone was picked up one time. This chain connects TRBV7-9 to TRBJ2-1; a weak D match, TRBD2 (5 bases). The CDR3 sequence is 15 residues long. CDR1 and CDR2 from the germline V gene are SEHNR and FQNEAQ (reference sequence). Trimming shortened V by 2 bases and J by 1 base, and 9 bases separated the two germline ends. The CDR3 DNA reads TGTGCCAGCAGCTTATCAGGAGGTTCCTACAATGAGCAGTTCTTC. Residues: CASSLSGGSYNEQFF.

Regarding this clone: This CDR3 is also generated by other DNA sequences in the sample. J is TRBJ2-7 and V is TRBV19, with a tentative D call TRBD1 (5 bases). Germline lookup yields CDR1 LNHDA and CDR2 SQIVND (reference sequence). Between the trimmed V and J ends, which lost 3 bases and 3 bases, there was a span of 6 bases. There are 12 residues in the CDR3. CDR3 sequence: CASSIQGYEQYF. The CDR3, as DNA: TGTGCCAGTAGTATCCAGGGCTACGAGCAGTACTTC.

This clone was found once. The J gene is TRBJ1-5, the V gene TRBV7-9; possibly TRBD1 for D (6 bases). The CDR3 covers 16 residues. CDR1 SEHNR and CDR2 FQNEAQ come from the germline V gene (reference sequence). The germline V and J ends were trimmed by 1 base and 7 bases, with 17 bases remaining between them. The DNA for the CDR3 is TGTGCCAGCAGCTTAGTAATCGGGGGGCTGGGACAGCCCCAGCATTTT. It yields the protein CASSLVIGGLGQPQHF.

This clone was seen just once. The chain couples TRBV27 to TRBJ2-4; 9 positions match TRBD2. The V and J ends lost 6 bases and 2 bases, in that order; junction bases with no gene match: 14. Germline V gene data show CDR1 as MNHEY and CDR2 as SMNVEV (reference sequence). This CDR3 region has 18 residues. In DNA, the CDR3 is TGTGCCAGCAGCCCCGGAATCATAGCGGGAGAACCCAAAAACATTCAGTACTTC. It specifies CASSPGIIAGEPKNIQYF.

The chain joins TRBV4-2 to TRBJ2-7; the D gene is possibly TRBD1 (6 bases). CDR1 and CDR2 from the germline V gene are LGHNA and YNFKEQ. CDR3 length: 14 residues. Trimming took off 4 bases at V and 0 bases at J, with 10 bases between the two ends. The CDR3, as DNA: TGTGCCAGCAGCCCCGACAGGAGCTCCTACGAGCAGTACTTC. Residues: CASSPDRSSYEQYF.

This chain uses TRBV5-1 with TRBJ2-3; 7 nucleotides line up with TRBD2. This CDR3 contains 15 residues. J was trimmed by 2 bases and V by 7 bases; bases with no gene match: 10. CDR1 and CDR2 from the germline V gene are SGHRS and YFSETQ. In nucleotides, the CDR3 is TGCGCCAGCGGAGGGGCTAGCGGCGCCACAGATACGCAGTATTTT. Its protein is CASGGASGATDTQYF.

This clone was observed once. The chain is built from TRBV7-9 and TRBJ2-2; D perhaps matches TRBD2 (6 bases). Germline V gene sequence: CDR1 SEHNR, CDR2 FQNEAQ (reference sequence). The CDR3 contains 15 residues. Trimming pared 0 bases from V and 6 bases from J, leaving 11 bases between. The CDR3 sequence is CASSLATSRPGELFF. In DNA form, the CDR3 reads TGTGCCAGCAGCTTAGCAACTAGCAGGCCCGGGGAGCTGTTTTTT.

In its sample, this clone was seen once. The rearrangement joins TRBV19 to TRBJ2-7; 8 bases align to TRBD1. Germline trimming cut 4 bases from V and 2 bases from J; bases unmatched to any gene: 13. There are 17 residues in the CDR3. The V gene's germline CDR1 is LNHDA and CDR2 SQIVND (reference sequence). The CDR3 is CASSKSAGGRITYEQYF. The CDR3 nucleotides read TGTGCCAGTAGTAAGTCGGCAGGGGGCAGGATAACCTACGAGCAGTACTTC.

This clone was found once. The genes are TRBV27 and TRBJ2-1; D is uncertain. The CDR3 runs 15 residues. CDR1 and CDR2 (germline): MNHEY, SMNVEV (reference sequence). Trimming shortened V by 3 bases and J by 5 bases, and 14 bases separated the two germline ends. The CDR3 DNA reads TGTGCCAGCAGTTTTATCAGTCGGAGAAACAATGAGCAGTTCTTC. Translating it yields CASSFISRRNNEQFF.

This clone has just one count. The chain joins TRBV3-1 (or the pseudogene TRBV3-2) to TRBJ1-3, with TRBD1 matching 10 bases. V lost 1 base, J lost 3 bases, and 15 bases stayed unmatched. From germline, CDR1 is LGHDT and CDR2 YNNKEL (reference sequence). The CDR3 spans 20 residues. CDR3 sequence reads: CASSQGPDRGHPWGGNTIYF. The CDR3 region has the DNA TGTGCCAGCAGCCAAGGACCTGACAGGGGGCATCCCTGGGGTGGAAACACCATATATTTT.

For this clone: Germline is not matched at one junction end, which may reflect a read error. The chain is built from TRBV2 and TRBJ2-1, with a possible D match to TRBD1 (6 bases). The CDR3 length is 14 residues. Per the germline V gene, CDR1 is SNHLY and CDR2 is FYNNEI. CDR3 protein: CASCEQMGARGQFF. The CDR3 DNA is TGTGCCAGCTGTGAGCAAATGGGGGCTAGGGGGCAGTTCTTC.

This clone was observed a single time. The CDR3 DNA reads as TGTGCCAGCAGTGACCCGTCGGGACTAGGGCGCTCTGGGGCCAACGTCCTGACTTTC. Translated, it gives CASSDPSGLGRSGANVLTF. The J gene is TRBJ2-6, the V gene TRBV6-1; TRBD2 agrees at 8 bases. Per germline, CDR1 MNHNS and CDR2 SASEGT. The CDR3 runs 19 residues. Unmatched junction bases numbered 10, after V lost 3 bases and J lost 0 bases.

The chain joins TRBV15 to TRBJ2-7; TRBD1 matches at 7 bases. V trimming: 4 bases; J trimming: 5 bases; junction bases outside the gene matches: 2. The CDR3 runs to 12 residues. The germline V gene encodes CDR1 LNHNV and CDR2 YYDKDF (reference sequence). CDR3 in DNA: TGTGCCACCAGCATACAGGGGAACGAGCAGTACTTC. Translating it yields CATSIQGNEQYF.

This chain uses TRBV24-1 with TRBJ1-2; the match to TRBD1 covers 8 bases. CDR3 size: 17 residues. Germline assignment: CDR1 KGHDR and CDR2 SFDVKD. V gave up 4 bases and J gave up 5 bases; unmatched junction bases: 14. CDR3 DNA: TGTGCCACCAGTGAATCCACTGCAGGGGGCGTTGTTTATGGCTACACCTTC. Amino acids: CATSESTAGGVVYGYTF.

The chain has TRBV10-2 and TRBJ2-7, with 9 bases matching TRBD2. The CDR3 totals 16 residues. CDR1 is WSHSY, CDR2 SAAADI, per germline. The J segment lost 7 bases and the V segment lost 3 bases, leaving 13 bases of the junction unmatched. The CDR3 DNA is TGCGCCAGCAGTGAATCCGGCGGGACTAGCCCTTGGGAGCAGTACTTC. As protein: CASSESGGTSPWEQYF.

The genes are TRBV5-1 and TRBJ2-7; 8 positions agree with TRBD1. This CDR3 comprises 18 residues. V lost 0 bases, J lost 1 base, and 12 bases stayed unmatched. CDR1 and CDR2 (germline): SGHRS, YFSETQ. Here the CDR3 reads CASSLGQWTGFQSYEQYF. The CDR3 coding sequence is TGCGCCAGCAGCTTGGGGCAATGGACAGGGTTCCAATCCTACGAGCAGTACTTC.

This clone has only a few counts. V gene TRBV6-5 combines with J gene TRBJ2-7; 14 bases are shared with TRBD2. The CDR3 runs 15 residues. Looked up from germline, CDR1 is MNHEY and CDR2 is SVGAGI. V was clipped by 5 bases and J by 4 bases; unmatched bases: 4. CDR3 nucleotide sequence: TGTGCCAGCAGTAGACTAGCGGGAGGGCCGTACGAGCAGTACTTC. Its protein is CASSRLAGGPYEQYF.

The CDR3: CASNSGQGAYTQYF. CDR3 bases: TGTGCCAGTAATTCGGGACAGGGGGCGTATACGCAGTATTTT. This chain joins TRBV19 and TRBJ2-3; TRBD1 matches at 12 bases. Per the germline V gene, CDR1 is LNHDA and CDR2 is SQIVND (reference sequence). The V gene end was trimmed by 7 bases and the J gene end by 7 bases; junction bases not matched to a gene: 6. The CDR3 loop spans 14 amino acids.

This sequence joins TRBV5-1 and TRBJ2-1; D not resolved. Germline values: CDR1 SGHRS, CDR2 YFSETQ. The CDR3 has 14 amino acids. V shed 7 bases and J shed 3 bases, with 14 bases lying between them. The CDR3 nucleotides are TGCGCCAGCCAGGTGGCCTCAAACTACAATGAGCAGTTCTTC. It specifies CASQVASNYNEQFF.

The V call is TRBV19, the J call TRBJ1-6; TRBD1 matches 9 bases. V lost 6 bases, J lost 8 bases, and 11 bases stayed unmatched. The CDR3 has 16 amino acids. Germline lookup yields CDR1 LNHDA and CDR2 SQIVND (reference sequence). The CDR3 region is CASSPQGARVDSPLHF. For the CDR3, the DNA is TGTGCCAGTAGCCCACAGGGGGCTAGGGTTGATTCACCCCTCCACTTT. Variable domain in full (rest from reference TRBV19 and TRBJ1-6): DGGITQSPKYLFRKEGQNVTLSCEQNLNHDAMYWYRQDPGQGLRLIYYSQIVNDFQKGDIAEGYSVSREKKESFPLTVTSAQKNPTAFYLCASSPQGARVDSPLHFGNGTRLTVT.

V usage is TRBV21-1 and J usage is TRBJ1-5; the table's D call, TRBD1, has no DNA check behind it. TRBV21-1 is classified as a pseudogene. CDR3 length: 14 amino acids. The CDR3 reads CASTPQGSNQPQHF. Written as DNA, the CDR3 is TGTGCCAGCACCCCACAGGGTTCCAATCAGCCCCAGCATTTT.